This TCR beta chain is drawn from a study of beta chain features in type 1 diabetes. V was shortened by 0 bases and J by 3 bases, with 13 bases between the two germline ends. Per the germline V gene, CDR1 is SGDLS and CDR2 is YYNGEE. CDR3 length equals 16 residues. The entirety of the isolated RNA underwent reverse transcription, so expressed TCRB transcripts were sequenced. Assay used: immunoSEQ multiplex PCR; TCRdb lists only in-frame clones, some missing. Altogether about 330,000 clones are present, roughly 11% being singletons, with the ten largest covering around 0.015%. Each sorted population was over 98% pure. Concerning this clone itself: Its antigen remains unidentified.

Broader study findings: Among all four CD4+ subsets, Type 1 diabetes patients had TCRB CDR3s that were moderately but significantly shorter.

Sequencing input: naive CD4+ T cells from blood. The chain uses TRBV9 and TRBJ2-1; weak D call: TRBD1 (6 bases). The TCR sequence derives from a woman in her twenties or thirties in good health. The chain's CDR3 is CASSVAVKGVYNEQFF. In DNA form, the CDR3 reads TGTGCCAGCAGCGTAGCTGTGAAGGGGGTCTACAATGAGCAGTTCTTC.